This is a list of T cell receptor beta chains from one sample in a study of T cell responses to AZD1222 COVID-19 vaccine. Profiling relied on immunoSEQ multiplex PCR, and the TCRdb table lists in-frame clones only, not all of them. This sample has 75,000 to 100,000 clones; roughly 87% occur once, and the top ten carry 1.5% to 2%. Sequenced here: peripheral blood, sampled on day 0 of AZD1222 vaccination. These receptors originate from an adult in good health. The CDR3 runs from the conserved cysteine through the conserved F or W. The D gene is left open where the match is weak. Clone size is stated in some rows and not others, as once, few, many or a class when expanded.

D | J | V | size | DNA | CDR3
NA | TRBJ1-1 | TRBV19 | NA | TGTGCCAGTAGCCCCCCTCCCGCGGGCACTGAAGCTTTCTTT | CASSPPPAGTEAFF
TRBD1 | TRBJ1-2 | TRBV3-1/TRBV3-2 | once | TGTGCCAGCAGCCGGCAGGGGGCCCATGGCTACACCTTC | CASSRQGAHGYTF
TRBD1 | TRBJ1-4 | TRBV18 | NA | TGTGCCAGCTCACCCCTCGGCGGGACAGCAAATGAAAAACTGTTTTTT | CASSPLGGTANEKLFF
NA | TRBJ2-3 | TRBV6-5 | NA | TGTGCCAGCAGAAGACCGGGACGGGGCACAGATACGCAGTATTTT | CASRRPGRGTDTQYF
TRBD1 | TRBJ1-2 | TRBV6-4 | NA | TGTGCCAGCAGTCCGGCTGAGGGGGCAAGTGATGGCTACACCTTC | CASSPAEGASDGYTF
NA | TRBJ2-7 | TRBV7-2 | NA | TGTGCCAGCAGCTTGAGGGTTTTCTACGAGCAGTACTTC | CASSLRVFYEQYF
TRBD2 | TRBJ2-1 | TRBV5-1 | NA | TGCGCCAGCAGCTTGGTAGCTAGCGGGTATTTGAATGAGCAGTTCTTC | CASSLVASGYLNEQFF
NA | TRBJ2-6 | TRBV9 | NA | TGTGCCAGCAGCGAAGGGTTGGCGGGAACTGGGGCCAACGTCCTGACTTTC | CASSEGLAGTGANVLTF
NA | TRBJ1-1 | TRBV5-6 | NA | TGTGCCAGCAGCTTATTACCGGGACCCCCGAACACTGAAGCTTTCTTT | CASSLLPGPPNTEAFF
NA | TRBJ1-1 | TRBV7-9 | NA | TGTGCCAGCAGCGACATGAATAAGGGTCGGACTGAAGCTTTCTTT | CASSDMNKGRTEAFF
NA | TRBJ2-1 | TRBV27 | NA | TGTGCCAGCAGTTTTATAGCGACCTTTAGCGATGAGCAGTTCTTC | CASSFIATFSDEQFF
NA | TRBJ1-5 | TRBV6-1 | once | TGTGCCAGCAGTGAAGCGGCTCTCGATCAGCCCCAGCATTTT | CASSEAALDQPQHF
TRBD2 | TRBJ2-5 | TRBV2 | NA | TGTGCCAGCAGTGTTCAGCGGGGGGGCAGAGAGACCCAGTACTTC | CASSVQRGGRETQYF
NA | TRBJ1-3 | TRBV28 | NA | TGTGCCAGCACTCCACTCGGGCTGGGAAACACCATATATTTT | CASTPLGLGNTIYF
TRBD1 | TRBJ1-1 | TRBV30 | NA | TGTGCCTGGAGTGGTACGCTACAGGGGGCAGTTGAAGCTTTCTTT | CAWSGTLQGAVEAFF
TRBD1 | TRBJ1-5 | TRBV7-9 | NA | TGTGCCAGCAGCTCCACTGACAGGGGCGTTAGCAATCAGCCCCAGCATTTT | CASSSTDRGVSNQPQHF
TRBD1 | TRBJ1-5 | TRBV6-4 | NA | TGTGCCAGCAGTGAAGCAGGGGGCGCGGGTCAGCCCCAGCATTTT | CASSEAGGAGQPQHF
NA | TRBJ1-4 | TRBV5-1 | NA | TGCGCCAGCAGCTTGTCGGGGTTTTCTAATGAAAAACTGTTTTTT | CASSLSGFSNEKLFF
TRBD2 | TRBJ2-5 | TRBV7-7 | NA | TGTGCTAGCAGCTTAATCGGGCTAGCGGAAGAGACCCAGTACTTC | CASSLIGLAEETQYF
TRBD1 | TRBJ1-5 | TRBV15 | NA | TGTGCCACCAGCACCCGGACAGGAGGTAATCAGCCCCAGCATTTT | CATSTRTGGNQPQHF
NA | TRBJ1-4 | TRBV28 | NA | TGTGCCGTAACGGCTCTTAATGAAAAACTGTTTTTT | CAVTALNEKLFF
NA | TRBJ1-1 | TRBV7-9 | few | TGTGCCAGCAGCTTAGTGGGGGCGCAAACTGAAGCTTTCTTT | CASSLVGAQTEAFF
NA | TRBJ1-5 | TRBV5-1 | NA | TGCGCCAGCAGCTTGGGTGGAGCCGGCAATCAGCCCCAGCATTTT | CASSLGGAGNQPQHF
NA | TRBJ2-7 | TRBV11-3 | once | TGTGCCAGCAGCCTATCAGGCGCTCTCTCCTACGAGCAGTACTTC | CASSLSGALSYEQYF
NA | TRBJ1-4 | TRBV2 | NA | TGTGCCAGCAGTGACTGGGACTCAGGTGCAACTAATGAAAAACTGTTTTTT | CASSDWDSGATNEKLFF
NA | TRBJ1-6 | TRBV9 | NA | TGTGCCAGCAGCGTAGGAGGTAGGGCCTCACCCCTCCACTTT | CASSVGGRASPLHF
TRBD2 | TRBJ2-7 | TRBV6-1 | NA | TGTGCCAGCAGTGAAGTTCAGGGACTAGCGGGGAGCGAGCAGTACTTC | CASSEVQGLAGSEQYF
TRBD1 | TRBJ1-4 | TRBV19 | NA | TGTGCCGGAAAAGACAGGGCTTCGGATGAAAAACTGTTTTTT | CAGKDRASDEKLFF
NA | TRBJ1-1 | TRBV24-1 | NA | TGTGCCACCAGTGATGATGGGCACAGGGATAAGGTACAAGCTTTCTTT | CATSDDGHRDKVQAFF